Below are 25 T cell receptor beta chains sequenced from a single sample in a study of blood T cell repertoires in COVID-19. Repertoires were generated with immunoSEQ multiplex PCR, while TCRdb's copy carries only in-frame clones and drops some. Of about 64,000 clones in the sample, 81% are singletons; the top ten hold about 15%. Sequencing was performed on peripheral blood. Receptors were obtained from a man older than 75 with acute or convalescent COVID-19.

The chain joins TRBV2 to TRBJ1-6; the D is unclear. Trimming stripped 6 bases from V and 10 bases from J, with 10 bases between. From germline, CDR1 is SNHLY and CDR2 FYNNEI. CDR3 length equals 12 residues. The CDR3 DNA follows: TGTGCCAGCAGGGAGGATCGGTCACCCCTCCACTTT. Its protein product is CASREDRSPLHF.

This chain uses TRBV6-2 or TRBV6-3 with TRBJ2-7, with TRBD1 as a possible D gene (6 bases). The CDR3 covers 18 residues. V was cut by 6 bases and J by 1 base, with 25 bases left in between. The germline gives CDR1 MNHEY, CDR2 SVGEGT. CDR3: CASSPPPGGGVRSYEQYF. The DNA for the CDR3 is TGTGCCAGCAGCCCCCCCCCTGGTGGGGGCGTAAGGTCCTACGAGCAGTACTTC.

The gene calls are TRBV27 and TRBJ1-6; D gene unclear. CDR3 length: 13 amino acids. Germline V CDR1 and CDR2: MNHEY, SMNVEV (reference sequence). Trimming pared 5 bases from V and 9 bases from J, leaving 11 bases between. The CDR3 sequence is CASSRPGSSPLHF. CDR3 in DNA: TGTGCCAGCAGTCGTCCGGGTAGTTCACCCCTCCACTTT.

The chain carries TRBV7-8 and TRBJ2-6, with 8 bases identical to TRBD1. V lost 5 bases and J lost 0; bases outside the gene matches: 6. Germline values: CDR1 SGHVS, CDR2 FQNEAQ. The CDR3 covers 17 residues. The CDR3 DNA is TGTGCCAGCAGCGTTACAACAGGGGGCTCTGGGGCCAACGTCCTGACTTTC. This gives the protein CASSVTTGGSGANVLTF.

The V gene is TRBV23-1, the J gene TRBJ1-2, with D possibly being TRBD1 (5 bases). TRBV23-1 is an ORF, and what it does is uncertain. The CDR3 runs to 13 residues. V was pared by 0 bases and J by 6 bases, with 8 bases between. CDR3: CASSQSSRDGYTF. Written as DNA, the CDR3 is TGCGCCAGCAGTCAATCTTCCAGGGATGGCTACACCTTC.

The V gene is TRBV7-2, the J gene TRBJ2-1, with 8 bases that match TRBD1. V shed 5 bases, J shed 4 bases, and the junction held 7 bases outside the gene matches. This CDR3 is built from 15 residues. Germline CDR1 reads SGHTA; CDR2 reads FQGNSA. The CDR3: CASSPTGARYNEQFF. The CDR3 DNA sequence: TGTGCCAGCAGCCCGACAGGGGCGAGATACAATGAGCAGTTCTTC. The whole variable domain, remainder taken from reference TRBV7-2 and TRBJ2-1, is GAGVSQSPSNKVTEKGKDVELRCDPISGHTALYWYRQSLGQGLEFLIYFQGNSAPDKSGLPSDRFSAERTGGSVSTLTIQRTQQEDSAVYLCASSPTGARYNEQFFGPGTRLTVL.

The genes are TRBV3-1 (or the pseudogene TRBV3-2) and TRBJ1-3; D is undetermined. The length of the CDR3 is 15 residues. V was shortened by 3 bases and J by 3 bases, with 12 bases between the two germline ends. Germline-derived CDR1 and CDR2 are LGHDT and YNNKEL (reference sequence). The CDR3: CASSHSGGGGNTIYF. The CDR3 DNA reads TGTGCCAGCAGCCACTCTGGTGGCGGTGGAAACACCATATATTTT.

This clone came up a few times. The rearrangement uses TRBV10-1 and TRBJ1-6; 7 nucleotides line up with TRBD1. The CDR3 contains 15 residues. The V segment lost 4 bases and the J segment 9 bases; nucleotides outside the gene matches: 9. Germline CDR1 is WNHNN and CDR2 is SYGVQD (reference sequence). CDR3 coding DNA: TGCGCCAGCAGTGCGAACAGGGGTTCGAGTTCACCCCTCCACTTT. It encodes CASSANRGSSSPLHF.

The V call is TRBV7-9, the J call TRBJ1-1; 9 nucleotides match TRBD1. Trimming cost V 5 bases and J 1 base; bases outside gene matches: 8. The CDR3 is 16 residues long. In germline, CDR1 is SEHNR, CDR2 FQNEAQ (reference sequence). Here the CDR3 reads CASSRPGTGRNTEAFF. In DNA, the CDR3 is TGTGCCAGCAGCCGTCCCGGGACAGGGAGGAACACTGAAGCTTTCTTT.

The sample holds a few counts of this clone. The same CDR3 can be traced to other DNA sequences in this sample. The chain has TRBV18 and TRBJ1-6, with TRBD1 matching 7 bases. The CDR3 is 14 residues long. The V gene's germline CDR1 is KGHSH and CDR2 LQKENI. Unmatched junction bases numbered 4, after V lost 6 bases and J lost 5 bases. The CDR3 DNA reads as TGTGCCAGCTCCCGGGACAGAGATAATTCACCCCTCCACTTT. Translating it yields CASSRDRDNSPLHF.

The chain joins TRBV11-3 to TRBJ1-1, with D perhaps matching TRBD1 (5 bases). The V gene's germline CDR1 is SGHNT and CDR2 YENEEA. V was shortened by 5 bases and J by 0 bases, with 10 bases between the two germline ends. This CDR3 is built from 14 residues. The CDR3 protein is CASSDRTMNTEAFF. The CDR3 DNA sequence: TGTGCCAGCAGCGACCGGACAATGAACACTGAAGCTTTCTTT.

The chain is built from TRBV30 and TRBJ2-3; D is ambiguous. V dropped 7 bases and J dropped 2 bases, with 10 bases sitting between them. Germline V gives CDR1 GTSNPN, CDR2 SVGIG (reference sequence). CDR3 length: 12 amino acids. CDR3 loop: CALGMATDTQYF. The CDR3 nucleotides read TGTGCCTTGGGGATGGCCACAGATACGCAGTATTTT.

J is TRBJ2-7 and V is TRBV18, with TRBD1 matching 7 bases. Germline V gene data show CDR1 as KGHSH and CDR2 as LQKENI. The CDR3 totals 16 residues. Losses at the gene ends were 0 bases for V and 4 bases for J; bases not matched to a gene: 9. The CDR3 spells CASSPPSGRGNYEQYF. The CDR3, as DNA: TGTGCCAGCTCACCACCCTCGGGCAGGGGGAATTACGAGCAGTACTTC.

This clone was recorded a few times. The chain couples TRBV5-6 to TRBJ1-2, with D perhaps TRBD1 (6 bases). Germline lookup yields CDR1 SGHDT and CDR2 YYEEEE. V lost 2 bases and J 14 bases, leaving 13 bases between the germline ends. The CDR3 consists of 11 residues. The chain's CDR3 is CASSFQSGATF. In nucleotides, the CDR3 is TGTGCCAGCAGCTTCCAGTCAGGGGCTACCTTC.

This chain links TRBV7-9 with TRBJ1-1, with 7 bases matching TRBD1. CDR1 and CDR2 (germline): SEHNR, FQNEAQ (reference sequence). This CDR3 spans 14 amino acids. V was clipped by 6 bases and J by 5 bases; unmatched bases: 9. CDR3 DNA: TGTGCCAGCAGGCACAGAGACAGGGTAACTGAAGCTTTCTTT. Residues: CASRHRDRVTEAFF.

The V gene is TRBV5-1, the J gene TRBJ2-6; D is possibly TRBD2 (6 bases). The CDR3 extends over 17 amino acids. The germline V gene encodes CDR1 SGHRS and CDR2 YFSETQ. The ends were cut back, 5 bases at V and 0 bases at J, with 15 bases in the middle. CDR3 nucleotide sequence: TGCGCCAGCAGATCGCAGCCGGGAGCCTCTGGGGCCAACGTCCTGACTTTC. It yields the protein CASRSQPGASGANVLTF.

The chain recombines TRBV11-2 with TRBJ2-7; TRBD1 agrees at 8 bases. V lost 5 bases, J lost 5 bases, and 8 bases stayed unmatched. Germline CDR1 is SGHAT and CDR2 is FQNNGV. CDR3 length: 14 residues. CDR3 amino acids: CASSPRQGFHEQYF. The DNA of the CDR3 is TGTGCCAGCAGCCCCCGACAGGGGTTCCACGAGCAGTACTTC.

This clone was seen more than once but under ten times. This chain links TRBV11-2 with TRBJ2-5; TRBD1 matches at 8 bases. The ends lost 3 bases at V and 2 bases at J; junction bases unmatched: 11. The CDR3 has 17 amino acids. CDR1 and CDR2 from the germline V gene are SGHAT and FQNNGV. The CDR3 region is CASSFPASGTGQETQYF. In DNA, the CDR3 is TGTGCCAGCAGCTTCCCAGCCTCCGGGACAGGTCAAGAGACCCAGTACTTC.

V gene TRBV20-1 combines with J gene TRBJ2-1; tentative D call: TRBD2 (6 bases). CDR1 and CDR2 (germline): DFQATT, SNEGSKA (reference sequence). V lost 3 bases, J lost 2 bases, and 26 bases lay in between. The CDR3 has 19 residues. CDR3 residues: CSASYLFRKQRTTYNEQFF. DNA for the CDR3: TGCAGTGCTAGTTATCTTTTCAGAAAGCAGCGGACTACCTACAATGAGCAGTTCTTC.

The V and J genes are TRBV5-1 and TRBJ1-2; perhaps TRBD1 as D (6 bases). Germline V gene sequence: CDR1 SGHRS, CDR2 YFSETQ. V lost 6 bases and J lost 7, with 22 bases in between. The CDR3 consists of 15 residues. The CDR3: CASTLDSQGMGGYTF. CDR3 coding DNA: TGCGCCAGCACCCTGGATTCACAGGGAATGGGTGGCTACACCTTC. Complete variable domain (other parts from reference TRBV5-1 and TRBJ1-2): KAGVTQTPRYLIKTRGQQVTLSCSPISGHRSVSWYQQTPGQGLQFLFEYFSETQRNKGNFPGRFSGRQFSNSRSEMNVSTLELGDSALYLCASTLDSQGMGGYTFGSGTRLTVV.

The chain uses TRBV15 and TRBJ2-5; TRBD1 matches at 7 bases. The CDR3 runs to 15 residues. With 8 bases clipped from V and 6 bases from J, the junction kept 15 bases outside the gene matches. Germline CDR1 and CDR2: LNHNV and YYDKDF (reference sequence). CDR3 bases: TGTGCCACCTTGGACGACAGGGCTCTCCAGAAGACCCAGTACTTC. Its translation is CATLDDRALQKTQYF.

This clone came up many times. This sequence joins TRBV11-2 and TRBJ2-3; D remains unclear. This CDR3 is 14 amino acids long. Germline assignment: CDR1 SGHAT and CDR2 FQNNGV. Trimming removed 3 bases at V and 4 bases at J, with 11 bases between. DNA for the CDR3: TGTGCCAGCAGCTTCTCTAGTGTTGCAGATACGCAGTATTTT. It yields the protein CASSFSSVADTQYF.

This chain links TRBV10-2 with TRBJ2-1, with 11 bases lining up with TRBD2. The CDR3 loop spans 17 amino acids. Unmatched junction bases numbered 12, after V lost 2 bases and J lost 9 bases. Germline V CDR1 and CDR2: WSHSY, SAAADI. DNA for the CDR3: TGCGCCAGCAGTGAGAGGACTAGCGGGCTTCAGGCATCTGAGCAGTTCTTC. It codes for CASSERTSGLQASEQFF.

The chain recombines TRBV10-3 with TRBJ1-2; the D gene is possibly TRBD1 (5 bases). The germline V and J ends were trimmed by 0 bases and 1 base, with 6 bases remaining between them. CDR3 length: 14 residues. CDR1 and CDR2 (germline): ENHRY, SYGVKD. CDR3 in amino acids: CAISESGGNYGYTF. CDR3 in DNA: TGTGCCATCAGTGAGTCGGGGGGTAACTATGGCTACACCTTC.

The CDR3 loop is CAWSKTGGDYGYTF. The CDR3 coding sequence is TGTGCCTGGAGTAAGACAGGGGGCGACTATGGCTACACCTTC. The V and J genes are TRBV30 and TRBJ1-2, with 10 bases identical to TRBD1. Per the germline V gene, CDR1 is GTSNPN and CDR2 is SVGIG (reference sequence). V was clipped by 2 bases and J by 3 bases; unmatched bases: 3. The CDR3 sequence is 14 residues long.